Sequencing of this T cell receptor (beta chain) was carried out in a study of regulatory T cells in long-lasting Graves disease. Study conclusions and caveats: There was favoring of TRBV28, TRBJ1-2 and TRBJ2-5 in persistent disease. New patients shared 750 to 1,000 public clonotypes, fewer than the approximately 2,700 shared by persistent patients.

Investigators prepared the TCR beta libraries by applying iRepertoire HTBI primers and Arm-PCR of CDR3 regions. Original data processing: Looking across samples, the authors found some 67 TRBV and some 15 TRBJ segments. TCRdb re-called the multiplex PCR reads through MiXCR, storing one row per CDR3 protein. TCRdb's processing, not the authors', yielded these V and J calls. This table holds a few hundred thousand distinct CDR3 sequences, roughly 23% found once. The germline CDR1 and CDR2 sequences are MGHRA and YSYEKL. This CDR3 comprises 14 residues. V lost 5 bases and J 6 bases, leaving 16 bases between the germline ends. This clonotype has a handful of counts. Its antigen is not known. The time point here: persistent/refractory GD, antithyroid drugs over 5 years with positive TRAb. RNA isolated from PBMCs was used to make the TCR library. A blood draw put about 9.9 milliliters of peripheral blood into EDTA tubes.

V is TRBV4-1 and J is TRBJ2-5; D remains ambiguous. The TCR comes from a woman aged 40 to 50 with Graves disease. The sample was peripheral blood mononuclear cells (PBMCs), taken when the disease was refractory, from a patient treated with antithyroid drugs. CDR3 in DNA: TGCGCCAGCAGCAAAGTAGATAGTGTAAAGACCCAGTACTTC. Translated, it gives CASSKVDSVKTQYF.